This T cell receptor beta chain was profiled in a study of shared clonotypes between healthy human individuals. Only CD45RO-negative cells positively selected for CCR7 counted as naive CD8 cells, so terminally differentiated effector memory CD45RA+ cells were excluded. Study donors comprised healthy, HIV-negative adults devoid of recent acute infection or vaccination. Using immunoSEQ multiplex PCR, the repertoire was profiled, and TCRdb retains in-frame clones only, with some absent. Among about 590,000 clones listed, less than 97% were seen once. Study-wide points: Blood alone was sampled, and tissue repertoires likely differ. Naive CD4 clonotypes overlapped across a handful of donors at approximately 5%. Large depth notwithstanding, sorted-subset sequencing proved incomplete by rarefaction.

To note about this clone: Its antigen is currently unknown.

The TCR comes from a woman aged 25-40 years in good health. Material: naive CD8+ T cells sorted from blood.

The CDR3 DNA reads TGTGCCAGCAGCTTAGCTGACGGGACCCAAGAGACCCAGTACTTC. This encodes CASSLADGTQETQYF. V is TRBV7-2 and J is TRBJ2-5; D could derive from TRBD1 or TRBD2 (5 bases each). V lost 0 bases, J lost 1 base, and 9 bases lay in between. This CDR3 region has 15 residues. Germline loops: CDR1 SGHTA, CDR2 FQGNSA. Variable domain in full (rest from reference TRBV7-2 and TRBJ2-5): GAGVSQSPSNKVTEKGKDVELRCDPISGHTALYWYRQSLGQGLEFLIYFQGNSAPDKSGLPSDRFSAERTGGSVSTLTIQRTQQEDSAVYLCASSLADGTQETQYFGPGTRLLVL.